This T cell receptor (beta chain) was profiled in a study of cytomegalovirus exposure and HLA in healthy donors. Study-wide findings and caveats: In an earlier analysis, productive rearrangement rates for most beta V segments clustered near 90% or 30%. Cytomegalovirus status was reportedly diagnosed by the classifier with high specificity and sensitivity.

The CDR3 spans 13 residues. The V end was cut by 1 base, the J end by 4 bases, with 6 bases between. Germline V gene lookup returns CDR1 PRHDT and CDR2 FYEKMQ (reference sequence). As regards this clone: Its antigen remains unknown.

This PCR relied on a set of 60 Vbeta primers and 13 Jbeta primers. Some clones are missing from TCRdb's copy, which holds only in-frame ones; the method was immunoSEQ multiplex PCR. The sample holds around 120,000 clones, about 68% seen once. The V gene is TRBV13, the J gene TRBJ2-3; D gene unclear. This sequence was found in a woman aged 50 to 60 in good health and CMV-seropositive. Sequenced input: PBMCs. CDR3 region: CASSLDESDTQYF. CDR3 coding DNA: TGTGCCAGCAGCTTAGATGAGTCAGATACGCAGTATTTT.